Listed below are T cell receptor beta chains from one sample, sequenced in a study of vaccination and CD4 T cells after COVID-19. One entry per CDR3 protein results from TCRdb running MiXCR on the PCR reads. The sample lists more than 12,000 distinct CDR3 sequences; approximately 50% were seen once. Their specific antigens are unknown. The sequenced sample was CD4+ T cells from blood, cultured in vitro, obtained before SARS-CoV-2 vaccination. These receptors were taken from a human donor who had recovered from COVID-19. CDR3s include the opening cysteine and the closing phenylalanine or tryptophan. Each record gives: D gene, clone size, V gene, CDR3 length, J gene, CDR3 protein, CDR3 DNA. The D gene is left open where the match is weak. Size tells how often a clone was seen (once, few, many) or the class of an expanded clone, and some rows leave it out.

d_call: TRBD2; clone_size: NA; v_call: TRBV19; cdr3_length: 16; j_call: TRBJ2-3; cdr3_aa: CASSQTLAGGTDTQYF; cdr3_nt: TGTGCCAGTAGCCAGACGCTAGCGGGGGGCACAGATACGCAGTATTTT
d_call: TRBD2; clone_size: NA; v_call: TRBV5-1; cdr3_length: 15; j_call: TRBJ2-7; cdr3_aa: CASSESRGGPREQYF; cdr3_nt: TGCGCCAGCAGCGAATCCCGGGGAGGGCCGAGGGAGCAGTACTTC
d_call: NA; clone_size: NA; v_call: TRBV27; cdr3_length: 14; j_call: TRBJ1-1; cdr3_aa: CASRLVVWGSEAIF; cdr3_nt: TGTGCCAGCAGATTAGTCGTATGGGGGTCTGAAGCTATCTTT
d_call: NA; clone_size: NA; v_call: TRBV11-2; cdr3_length: 17; j_call: TRBJ2-2; cdr3_aa: CASSLAGAGANTGELFF; cdr3_nt: TGTGCCAGCAGCTTAGCGGGGGCAGGGGCCAACACCGGGGAGCTGTTTTTT
d_call: TRBD1; clone_size: NA; v_call: TRBV28; cdr3_length: 16; j_call: TRBJ1-5; cdr3_aa: CASSFSGTGVGQPQHF; cdr3_nt: TGTGCCAGCAGTTTCTCTGGGACAGGGGTAGGACAGCCCCAGCATTTT
d_call: NA; clone_size: NA; v_call: TRBV11-2; cdr3_length: 15; j_call: TRBJ1-6; cdr3_aa: CASSPLSGYNSPLHF; cdr3_nt: TGTGCCAGCAGTCCCCTTTCAGGTTATAATTCACCCCTCCACTTT
d_call: TRBD1; clone_size: NA; v_call: TRBV2; cdr3_length: 15; j_call: TRBJ1-1; cdr3_aa: CASSDRGLVNTEAFF; cdr3_nt: TGTGCCAGCAGTGACAGGGGGCTAGTGAACACTGAAGCTTTCTTT
d_call: NA; clone_size: NA; v_call: TRBV21-1; cdr3_length: 15; j_call: TRBJ1-1; cdr3_aa: CASSKDPNMNTEAFF; cdr3_nt: TGTGCCAGCAGCAAAGACCCGAACATGAACACTGAAGCTTTCTTT
d_call: TRBD1; clone_size: few; v_call: TRBV19; cdr3_length: 14; j_call: TRBJ1-5; cdr3_aa: CASTRGQPLQPQHF; cdr3_nt: TGTGCCAGTACCCGGGGACAGCCGTTACAGCCCCAGCATTTT
d_call: NA; clone_size: NA; v_call: TRBV11-2; cdr3_length: 17; j_call: TRBJ1-1; cdr3_aa: CASSPGDWGDMNTEAFF; cdr3_nt: TGTGCCAGCAGCCCCGGGGACTGGGGGGACATGAACACTGAAGCTTTCTTT
d_call: NA; clone_size: NA; v_call: TRBV20-1; cdr3_length: 14; j_call: TRBJ1-6; cdr3_aa: CSARRDASNSPLHF; cdr3_nt: TGCAGTGCTCGACGGGACGCCTCAAATTCACCCCTCCACTTT